The text below deals with one TCR beta chain. Its antigen is still unknown. It has no much larger one-base neighbor in the sample; base qualities were not kept. The data were obtained in a study of control samples from healthy donors and cancer patients (TCRdb year 2020). The protocol used for the library was the immunoSEQ multiplex PCR assay. The table comes from immuneACCESS by way of TCRdb, which keeps in-frame sequences with V and J called. Part of the clones is missing from these tables; in studies checked, under half for an unresolved V gene and the rest for unknown reasons. The sample profile shows some 120,000 clones; 70% to 90% of them were found once. The ten biggest clones cover roughly 3.2% of the sample. The clonotype originates from a man between 50 and 59 years old in good health. Sequencing was carried out using blood.

For the CDR3, the sequence is CASSIAHRGDVSNEQYF. The DNA reads TGTGCCAGTAGTATAGCACATAGAGGGGACGTGTCCAACGAGCAGTACTTC. The chain uses TRBV19 and TRBJ2-7; the D segment may tentatively be TRBD1 or TRBD2, each giving 5 matched bases. Including the terminal cysteine and phenylalanine, the CDR3 comprises 17 residues. Kept here is only the CDR3 DNA, which spans 51 bases and is read in frame from base 1. CDR1 and CDR2 are drawn from the germline V gene (reference sequence): LNHDA, SQIVND. V is clipped by 1 base and J by 5 bases, and the sequence between their germline boundaries is 21 bases long.